This entry is about one TCR beta chain. V was shortened by 3 bases and J by 0 bases, with 13 bases between the two germline ends. CDR1 and CDR2 from the germline V gene are MGHRA and YSYEKL. This CDR3 is built from 16 residues. This entry is derived from a study of follicular helper T cells after annual influenza vaccination. Profiled with immunoSEQ multiplex PCR; TCRdb holds only in-frame clones, not every one. The table lists around 10,000 clones, about 90% of them singletons. The time point: 2015-2016 season, pre-vaccination. The gene calls are TRBV4-1 and TRBJ2-3; no clear D. This TCR derives from an adult who received the influenza vaccine. The sample consisted of CXCR5+ CD38- circulating T follicular helper cells from blood, taken on the day of influenza vaccination. Regarding subset: circulating Tfh, non-naive CD4+CXCR5+PD-1+ (ICOS+CD38+ or ICOS-CD38-). The CDR3 bases are TGCGCCAGCAGCCAGGATCGGTGGGCGAGCACAGATACGCAGTATTTT. Amino acids: CASSQDRWASTDTQYF.